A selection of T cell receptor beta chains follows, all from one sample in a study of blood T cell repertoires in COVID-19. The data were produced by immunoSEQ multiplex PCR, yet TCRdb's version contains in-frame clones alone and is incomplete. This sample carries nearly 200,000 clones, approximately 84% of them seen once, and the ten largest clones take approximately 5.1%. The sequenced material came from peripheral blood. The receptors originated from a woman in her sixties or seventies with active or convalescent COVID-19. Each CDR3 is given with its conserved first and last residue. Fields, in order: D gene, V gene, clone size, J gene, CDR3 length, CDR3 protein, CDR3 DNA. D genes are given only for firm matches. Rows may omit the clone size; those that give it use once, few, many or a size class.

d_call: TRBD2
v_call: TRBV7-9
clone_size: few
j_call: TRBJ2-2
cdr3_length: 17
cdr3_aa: CASSVTSGRAGGGELFF
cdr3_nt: TGTGCCAGCAGCGTTACTAGCGGGAGGGCCGGAGGCGGGGAGCTGTTTTTT

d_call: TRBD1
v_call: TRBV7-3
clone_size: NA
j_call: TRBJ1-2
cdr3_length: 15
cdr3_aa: CASSLGGQGLVGYTF
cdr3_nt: TGTGCCAGCAGCTTAGGGGGACAGGGGCTGGTCGGCTACACCTTC

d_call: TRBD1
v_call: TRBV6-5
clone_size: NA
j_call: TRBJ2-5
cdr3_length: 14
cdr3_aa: CASRDRGWRETQYF
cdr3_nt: TGTGCCAGCAGGGACAGGGGATGGAGGGAGACCCAGTACTTC

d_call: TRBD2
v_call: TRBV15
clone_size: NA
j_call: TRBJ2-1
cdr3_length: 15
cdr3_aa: CATSRDASGYNEQFF
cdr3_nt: TGTGCCACCAGCAGAGACGCTAGCGGATACAATGAGCAGTTCTTC

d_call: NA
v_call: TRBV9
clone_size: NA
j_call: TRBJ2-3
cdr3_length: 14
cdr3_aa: CASSLSQGGPTQYF
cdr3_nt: TGTGCCAGCAGCCTCTCCCAAGGGGGTCCTACGCAGTATTTT

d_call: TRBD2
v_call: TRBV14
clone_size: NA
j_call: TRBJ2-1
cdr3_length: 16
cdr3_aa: CASSHLAGGLNNEQFF
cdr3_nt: TGTGCCAGCAGCCATCTAGCGGGAGGACTTAACAATGAGCAGTTCTTC

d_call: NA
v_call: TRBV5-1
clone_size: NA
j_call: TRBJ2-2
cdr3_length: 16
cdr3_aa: CASSLEAGGNTGELFF
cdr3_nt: TGCGCCAGCAGCTTGGAGGCTGGAGGGAACACCGGGGAGCTGTTTTTT

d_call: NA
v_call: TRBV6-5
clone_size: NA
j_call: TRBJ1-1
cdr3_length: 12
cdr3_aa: CASMRGHTEAFF
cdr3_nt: TGTGCCAGCATGCGGGGGCACACTGAAGCTTTCTTT

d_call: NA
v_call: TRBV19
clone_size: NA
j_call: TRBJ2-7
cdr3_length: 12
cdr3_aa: CATRPSPYEQYF
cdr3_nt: TGTGCCACGCGTCCTTCGCCCTACGAGCAGTACTTC

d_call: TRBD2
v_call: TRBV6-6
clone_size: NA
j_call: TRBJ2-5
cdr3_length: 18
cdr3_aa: CASSLTLGLAGGWETQYF
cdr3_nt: TGTGCCAGCAGTCTCACCCTAGGACTAGCGGGAGGGTGGGAGACCCAGTACTTC

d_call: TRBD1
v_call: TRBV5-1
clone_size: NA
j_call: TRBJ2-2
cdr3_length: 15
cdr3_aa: CASSRDRSNTGELFF
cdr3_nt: TGCGCCAGCAGCCGGGACAGGTCGAACACCGGGGAGCTGTTTTTT

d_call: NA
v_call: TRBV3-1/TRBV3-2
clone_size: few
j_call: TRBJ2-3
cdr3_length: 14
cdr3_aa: CASSQEAVTDTQYF
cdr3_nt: TGTGCCAGCAGCCAAGAAGCTGTCACAGATACGCAGTATTTT

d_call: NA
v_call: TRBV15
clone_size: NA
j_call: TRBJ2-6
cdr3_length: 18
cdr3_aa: CATSRVVGVPSGANVLTF
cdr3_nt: TGTGCCACCAGCAGAGTTGTCGGGGTTCCATCTGGGGCCAACGTCCTGACTTTC

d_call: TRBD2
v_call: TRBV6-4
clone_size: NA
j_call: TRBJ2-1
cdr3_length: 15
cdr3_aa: CASSEPGGTGNEQFF
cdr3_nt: TGTGCCAGCAGTGAGCCGGGAGGGACTGGCAATGAGCAGTTCTTC

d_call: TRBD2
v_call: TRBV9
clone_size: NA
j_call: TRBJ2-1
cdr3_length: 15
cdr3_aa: CASSVGGRYYNEQFF
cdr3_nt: TGTGCCAGCAGCGTAGGCGGGAGGTACTACAATGAGCAGTTCTTC

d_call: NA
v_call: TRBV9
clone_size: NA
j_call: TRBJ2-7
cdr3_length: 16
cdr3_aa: CASNLVSQGFQDEQYF
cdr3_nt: TGTGCCAGCAACCTAGTATCGCAGGGATTCCAGGACGAGCAGTACTTC

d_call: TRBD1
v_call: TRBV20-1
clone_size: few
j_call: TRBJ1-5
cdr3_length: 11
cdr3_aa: CSAEQGQPQHF
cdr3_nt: TGCAGTGCTGAACAGGGGCAGCCCCAGCATTTT

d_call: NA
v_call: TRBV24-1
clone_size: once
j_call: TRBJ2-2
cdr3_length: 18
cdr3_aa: CATSDPGWRGRSTGELFF
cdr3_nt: TGTGCCACCAGTGACCCAGGGTGGAGAGGGAGGTCCACCGGGGAGCTGTTTTTT

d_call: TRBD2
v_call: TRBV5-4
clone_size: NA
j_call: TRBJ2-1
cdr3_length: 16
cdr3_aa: CASSSSTSGAYNEQFF
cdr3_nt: TGTGCCAGCAGCTCCTCGACTAGCGGCGCCTACAATGAGCAGTTCTTC

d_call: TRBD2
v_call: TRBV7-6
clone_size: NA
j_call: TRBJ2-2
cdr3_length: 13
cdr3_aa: CASSGGDTGELFF
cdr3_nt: TGTGCCAGCAGCGGGGGGGACACCGGGGAGCTGTTTTTT

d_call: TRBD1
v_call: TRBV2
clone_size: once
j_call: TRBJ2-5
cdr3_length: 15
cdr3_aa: CASLLQGALAETQYF
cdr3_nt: TGTGCCAGCTTACTGCAGGGGGCTCTGGCAGAGACCCAGTACTTC

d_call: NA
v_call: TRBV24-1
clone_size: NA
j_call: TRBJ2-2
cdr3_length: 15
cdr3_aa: CATSTIDSPTGELFF
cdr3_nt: TGTGCCACCAGTACCATAGACAGTCCCACCGGGGAGCTGTTTTTT